The next 3 T cell receptor beta chains were all read from a single sample in a study of blood T cell repertoires in COVID-19. Here immunoSEQ multiplex PCR was the method, and the copy in TCRdb shows in-frame clones only, minus some. The data contain 170,000 or so clones, more than 80% of them singletons. The sample was PBMCs or T cells enriched from blood (not recorded which). These receptors were collected from a man aged 40-55 years who had recovered from COVID-19.

The chain has TRBV9 and TRBJ2-3; no firm D call. With 3 bases removed from V and 0 bases from J, the gap between germline ends came to 14 bases. This CDR3 contains 16 residues. Germline V lookup: CDR1 SGDLS, CDR2 YYNGEE. The CDR3 sequence: CASSADPRSSTDTQYF. The CDR3 region has the DNA TGTGCCAGCAGCGCCGACCCCAGGTCGAGCACAGATACGCAGTATTTT.

The chain recombines TRBV11-3 with TRBJ1-2, with D hard to call. This CDR3 is built from 16 residues. Germline CDR1 is SGHNT and CDR2 is YENEEA. V lost 0 bases and J lost 0, with 11 bases in between. CDR3 sequence reads: CASSLDPRGSNYGYTF. CDR3 nucleotide sequence: TGTGCCAGCAGCTTAGATCCTAGAGGATCTAACTATGGCTACACCTTC.

V usage is TRBV19 and J usage is TRBJ1-5, with 10 bases aligning to TRBD1. Per the germline V gene, CDR1 is LNHDA and CDR2 is SQIVND (reference sequence). Trimming at V came to 4 bases and at J to 6 bases, leaving 9 bases not matched to a gene. CDR3 size: 16 residues. CDR3: CASSKERDRGAQPQHF. In DNA, the CDR3 is TGTGCCAGTAGTAAAGAAAGGGACAGGGGTGCTCAGCCCCAGCATTTT.